The 20 T cell receptor beta chains below were found in one sample sequenced in a study of shared clonotypes between healthy human individuals (dated by TCRdb to the early 2020s). Libraries came from the immunoSEQ multiplex PCR assay. This is the immuneACCESS table as TCRdb keeps it, with only in-frame sequences that have V and J called. A part of the clones is gone; compared with another copy, unresolved V genes explain less than half, and the rest is unexplained. The sample table holds about 710,000 clones, of which roughly two thirds were seen once. Clones ranked in the top ten supply under 2% of the sample. The sequenced sample consisted of memory CD4+ T cells sorted from blood. Sample cell subset or site, as interpreted from the label and publication: CD45RA-negative fraction. These receptors all come from a woman aged 25 to 39 in good health.

The V and J genes are TRBV10-3 and TRBJ1-3, with D perhaps TRBD1 (6 bases). The ends were cut back, 0 bases at V and 2 bases at J, with 8 bases in the middle. CDR3 length equals 15 residues. Germline V lookup: CDR1 ENHRY, CDR2 SYGVKD. In nucleotides, the CDR3 is TGTGCCATCAGTGAGTCCCAGGGGACTGGAAACACCATATATTTT. This sequence encodes CAISESQGTGNTIYF.

The chain is built from TRBV10-3 and TRBJ2-1; 10 bases agree with TRBD2. The CDR3 sequence is 16 residues long. V shed 4 bases and J 0 bases; nucleotides not matched to a gene: 3. The V gene's germline CDR1 is ENHRY and CDR2 SYGVKD. For the CDR3, the DNA is TGTGCCATCAGTGGGGCTAGCGGGAGCTCCTACAATGAGCAGTTCTTC. It codes for CAISGASGSSYNEQFF.

V is TRBV7-7 and J is TRBJ2-7; no clear D. The V end was cut by 4 bases, the J end by 0 bases, with 13 bases between. Looked up from germline, CDR1 is SSHAT and CDR2 is FNYEAQ (reference sequence). The CDR3 runs 15 residues. Here the CDR3 DNA reads TGTGCCAGCAGCTACCGACACGACCTCTCCTACGAGCAGTACTTC. Translating gives CASSYRHDLSYEQYF.

On this clone itself: The identical CDR3 is also encoded by other nucleotide sequences in the sample. This chain connects TRBV28 to TRBJ1-2; the D is unclear. Germline values: CDR1 MDHEN, CDR2 SYDVKM. V lost 5 bases and J 0 bases, leaving 7 bases between the germline ends. The CDR3 totals 13 residues. The CDR3 region is CASSRTTNYGYTF. As DNA, the CDR3 is TGTGCCAGCAGTCGCACCACTAACTATGGCTACACCTTC.

CDR3 protein: CASSYTGPYGYTF. DNA of the CDR3: TGTGCCAGCAGTTACACAGGTCCCTATGGCTACACCTTC. V usage is TRBV6-5 and J usage is TRBJ1-2; possible D gene TRBD1, 5 bases. V shed 2 bases and J shed 4 bases, with 8 bases lying between them. The CDR3 is 13 residues long. Germline V gene sequence: CDR1 MNHEY, CDR2 SVGAGI.

J is TRBJ2-3 and V is TRBV7-9; 8 nucleotides align to TRBD2. V lost 5 bases and J lost 4; bases outside the gene matches: 5. The CDR3 has 14 residues. Germline lookup yields CDR1 SEHNR and CDR2 FQNEAQ (reference sequence). Here the CDR3 reads CASSRSGSSDTQYF. The CDR3 coding sequence is TGTGCCAGCAGCCGCAGCGGGAGCTCAGATACGCAGTATTTT. Complete variable domain (other parts from reference TRBV7-9 and TRBJ2-3): DTGVSQNPRHKITKRGQNVTFRCDPISEHNRLYWYRQTLGQGPEFLTYFQNEAQLEKSRLLSDRFSAERPKGSFSTLEIQRTEQGDSAMYLCASSRSGSSDTQYFGPGTRLTVL.

This chain joins TRBV5-1 and TRBJ1-1; D is possibly TRBD1 (6 bases). This CDR3 contains 17 residues. Trimming pared 7 bases from V and 0 bases from J, leaving 22 bases between. CDR1 and CDR2 from the germline V gene are SGHRS and YFSETQ. The CDR3 loop reads CASSLTPLDRLNTEAFF. As DNA, the CDR3 is TGCGCCAGCTCTTTAACCCCCTTGGACAGATTGAACACTGAAGCTTTCTTT.

The genes are TRBV11-2 and TRBJ2-7, with 10 nucleotides matching TRBD2. V shed 6 bases, J shed 6 bases, and the junction held 8 bases outside the gene matches. Germline CDR1 SGHAT, CDR2 FQNNGV. CDR3 size: 14 residues. CDR3 in DNA: TGTGCCAGCAGTCTGGCACTAGCGGGAATCGAGCAGTACTTC. This translates into CASSLALAGIEQYF.

The genes are TRBV5-1 and TRBJ2-1; D may be TRBD2 (6 bases). Trimming stripped 4 bases from V and 0 bases from J, with 14 bases between. Germline V CDR1 and CDR2: SGHRS, YFSETQ. The CDR3 length is 16 residues. The CDR3, as DNA: TGCGCCAGCAGCCCCGGAGGGAGTCCCTCCTACAATGAGCAGTTCTTC. Residues: CASSPGGSPSYNEQFF.

As for this clone: It is unclear where the CDR3 begins or ends on the DNA, so no DNA is shown, and the CDR3 is as TCRdb lists it. The chain carries TRBV7-9 and TRBJ1-2. CDR1 is SEHNR and CDR2 is FQNEAQ in the germline V gene (reference sequence). Inclusive of both ends, the CDR3 amounts to 14 amino acids. The CDR3 loop is CASSLEVAVGSDTF.

This clone has just one count. The rearrangement joins TRBV2 to TRBJ2-1; TRBD2 aligns across 10 bases. CDR3 length: 17 amino acids. Germline V CDR1 and CDR2: SNHLY, FYNNEI. The junction had 7 bases not matched to a gene; V was cut back by 3 bases and J by 2 bases. The CDR3 bases are TGTGCCAGCAGTGAGCAACTAGCGGGAATCACCTACAATGAGCAGTTCTTC. Its protein product is CASSEQLAGITYNEQFF.

The V call is TRBV11-2, the J call TRBJ2-5; 14 bases match TRBD2. Germline CDR1 SGHAT, CDR2 FQNNGV. The ends lost 5 bases at V and 5 bases at J; junction bases unmatched: 7. The CDR3 extends over 16 amino acids. The CDR3 reads CASSLGLAGGRETQYF. The CDR3 DNA is TGTGCCAGCAGCCTAGGACTAGCGGGAGGCCGGGAGACCCAGTACTTC.

The rearrangement links TRBV10-1 to TRBJ1-2; D remains ambiguous. CDR3 length: 11 amino acids. V lost 6 bases, J lost 8 bases, and 10 bases lay in between. The germline V gene encodes CDR1 WNHNN and CDR2 SYGVQD (reference sequence). DNA for the CDR3: TGCGCCAGCAGCGGTTCCGGCGGCTACACCTTC. This codes for CASSGSGGYTF.

The chain carries TRBV5-4 and TRBJ2-3, with 9 bases fitting TRBD2. Germline assignment: CDR1 SGHNT and CDR2 YYREEE (reference sequence). J gave up 1 base and V 7 bases, and 4 bases lay outside the gene matches. The CDR3 is 14 residues long. The CDR3 nucleotides are TGTGCCAGCGGTAAGCGGGAGGGCACAGATACGCAGTATTTT. Its translation: CASGKREGTDTQYF.

Regarding this clone: The sample has other DNA sequences that encode this CDR3 too. V usage is TRBV18 and J usage is TRBJ2-6; the D is unclear. The germline V and J ends were trimmed by 2 bases and 0 bases, with 5 bases remaining between them. The CDR3 runs to 15 residues. CDR1 KGHSH and CDR2 LQKENI come from the germline V gene. The CDR3 nucleotides read TGTGCCAGCTCACCAAATTTCTCTGGGGCCAACGTCCTGACTTTC. Amino acid sequence: CASSPNFSGANVLTF.

V gene TRBV5-1 combines with J gene TRBJ1-3, with TRBD1 matching 8 bases. Losses at the gene ends were 4 bases for V and 0 bases for J; bases not matched to a gene: 3. Germline CDR1 reads SGHRS; CDR2 reads YFSETQ. The CDR3 contains 15 residues. The CDR3 DNA reads as TGCGCCAGCAGCCCGACAGGGGACTCTGGAAACACCATATATTTT. Its translation: CASSPTGDSGNTIYF.

V gene TRBV21-1 combines with J gene TRBJ2-5; the table's D call, TRBD2, was not checked against the DNA. TRBV21-1 is a pseudogene segment. The CDR3 length is 13 residues. The CDR3 sequence: CASSKASVETQYF. The CDR3 region has the DNA TGTGCCAGCAGCAAAGCATCGGTAGAGACCCAGTACTTC.

The chain joins TRBV5-1 to TRBJ2-2; TRBD1 agrees at 7 bases. CDR1 is SGHRS, CDR2 YFSETQ, per germline. V shed 2 bases, J shed 2 bases, and the junction held 6 bases outside the gene matches. The length of the CDR3 is 16 residues. In DNA form, the CDR3 reads TGCGCCAGCAGCTTACGACAGGGTGGTAACACCGGGGAGCTGTTTTTT. The encoded protein is CASSLRQGGNTGELFF.

The rearrangement uses TRBV6-1 and TRBJ1-1, with TRBD1 matching over 11 bases. The V segment lost 11 bases and the J segment 2 bases; nucleotides outside the gene matches: 7. Per the germline V gene, CDR1 is MNHNS and CDR2 is SASEGT. The CDR3 consists of 14 residues. In nucleotides, the CDR3 is TGTGCCGCGGACAGGGGGCGATCAAACACTGAAGCTTTCTTT. Translated, it gives CAADRGRSNTEAFF.

This chain connects TRBV11-2 to TRBJ1-1, with TRBD1 matching over 8 bases. This CDR3 has 16 residues. Germline V CDR1 and CDR2: SGHAT, FQNNGV. V shed 3 bases, J shed 8 bases, and the junction held 14 bases outside the gene matches. CDR3 DNA sequence: TGTGCCAGCAGCTTTCTATGGGGACAGGCACCGTTCGAAGCTTTCTTT. It specifies CASSFLWGQAPFEAFF.